These T cell receptor beta chains were read from a single sample in a study of human T cells and chemical hapten exposure. One entry per CDR3 protein, called by TCRdb with MiXCR from the RACE reads. The data hold more than 95,000 distinct CDR3 sequences, with around an eighth observed a single time. Specimen: whole blood, collected in connection with sensitization to the hapten diphenylcyclopropenone (DPC). These receptors originate from a woman aged 50 to 60 with alopecia areata. Some clones in this sample may be carry-over from other donors' samples. Each CDR3 is given with its conserved first and last residue. A D gene is named only where the DNA matches it firmly. Not every row has a clone size; where given, it reads once, few, many or a size class.

clone_size j_call v_call d_call cdr3_nt cdr3_aa
many TRBJ2-1 TRBV20-1 TRBD1 TGCAGTGGGTCAAGGGGGCTCTACAATGAGCAGTTCTTC CSGSRGLYNEQFF
NA TRBJ1-1 TRBV29-1 NA TGCAGCGTTACGACAACTAACACTGAAGCTTTCTTT CSVTTTNTEAFF
few TRBJ2-3 TRBV28 NA TGTGCCGCAGGGCCAAAGGTAGATACGCAGTATTTT CAAGPKVDTQYF
NA TRBJ1-1 TRBV2 NA TGTGCCAGCAAGACGGAACTGGGCACTGAAGCTTTCTTT CASKTELGTEAFF
many TRBJ1-2 TRBV6-5 TRBD1 TGTGCCAGCAAAATCCAGGGGGGACGGAGTAACTATGGCTACACCTTC CASKIQGGRSNYGYTF
many TRBJ2-7 TRBV28 TRBD1 TGTGCCAGCTCCTTAATGGGGACAGGGGGCAGATACGAGCAGTACTTC CASSLMGTGGRYEQYF
NA TRBJ2-3 TRBV11-2 NA TGTGCCAGCAGCTTCTTGGCGGGGGCGAGGACAGATACGCAGTATTTT CASSFLAGARTDTQYF
many TRBJ1-2 TRBV4-3 NA TGCGCCAGCAGCCATCGTACGTTTCTGGCAACCCCATCGGATGGCTACACCTTC CASSHRTFLATPSDGYTF
many TRBJ1-1 TRBV6-5 NA TGTGCCAGCTCATATTGGGGGAGGGCAATGAACACTGAAGCTTTCTTT CASSYWGRAMNTEAFF
few TRBJ1-1 TRBV6-5 NA TGTGCCAGCAGTTACTCGGCGGGGCAGGGCGGGGACACTGAAGCTTTCTTT CASSYSAGQGGDTEAFF
few TRBJ2-7 TRBV27 NA TGTGCCAGCAGTCAAACCACAGGTTTAAACCCGTACGAGCAGTACTTC CASSQTTGLNPYEQYF
many TRBJ1-4 TRBV18 NA TGTGCCAGCTCACCACCCTGGGGAAACGAAAAACTGTTTTTT CASSPPWGNEKLFF
many TRBJ1-2 TRBV2 TRBD1 TGTGCCAGCAGTCTCAATCTCGGGACAGGGAGTAGCTACACCTTC CASSLNLGTGSSYTF
many TRBJ2-3 TRBV29-1 TRBD1 TGCAGCGTTGTAGGGGGCAAGGTCACACACACAGATACGCAGTATTTT CSVVGGKVTHTDTQYF
few TRBJ2-2 TRBV10-1 NA TGCGCCAGCAGTGAAAGAATTCCCGGGGAGCTGTTTTTT CASSERIPGELFF
many TRBJ2-3 TRBV14 TRBD2 TGTGCCAGCAGCCTTTACAGGACTAGCGGTTACACAGATACGCAGTATTTT CASSLYRTSGYTDTQYF
many TRBJ2-1 TRBV29-1 TRBD1 TGCAGCGCTACAGGGGGCTTCTTCTACAATGAGCAGTTCTTC CSATGGFFYNEQFF
many TRBJ2-1 TRBV4-3 TRBD1 TGCGCCAGCAGCCAGATAACCGGGACAGGGACGCGCAATGAGCAGTTCTTC CASSQITGTGTRNEQFF
NA TRBJ1-1 TRBV7-2 NA TGTGCCAGCAGCTTTCAGTTAACGGGGGTCACTGAAGCTTTCTTT CASSFQLTGVTEAFF
NA TRBJ1-5 TRBV20-1 TRBD1 TGCAGTGCTAGACAGGGGGCTAGTAGCAATCAGCCCCAGCATTTT CSARQGASSNQPQHF
many TRBJ2-2 TRBV9 NA TGTGCCAGCAGTGTGGGGACCGGGGAGCTGTTTTTT CASSVGTGELFF
few TRBJ2-1 TRBV12-3/TRBV12-4 TRBD2 TGTGCCAGCGTATCCCCCCTCCTTCTAGCGGCCACCTCCTACAATGAGCAGTTCTTC CASVSPLLLAATSYNEQFF
few TRBJ2-1 TRBV29-1 NA TGCAGCGTTGAGGATCCGAATCGGCAGGGTTTGTACAATGAGCAGTTCTTC CSVEDPNRQGLYNEQFF
many TRBJ2-7 TRBV7-9 NA TGTGCCAGCAGCCTAGATTACGGTACCTACGAGCAGTACTTC CASSLDYGTYEQYF
many TRBJ2-2 TRBV19 NA TGTGCCAGTAGTATCGCCGTGAACACCGGGGAGCTGTTTTTT CASSIAVNTGELFF
NA TRBJ2-6 TRBV5-1 NA TGCGCCAGCAGCTTGATCGGGACATCCTCTGGGGCCAACGTCCTGACTTTC CASSLIGTSSGANVLTF
many TRBJ1-2 TRBV7-2 TRBD1 TGTGCCAGCAGCTTATCGGGACAGCTAGTTGGCTTCAACGGCTACACCTTC CASSLSGQLVGFNGYTF
many TRBJ2-7 TRBV6-2/TRBV6-3 TRBD1 TGTGCCAGCAGTTACTCGGACAGGGATAGCTCCTACGAGCAGTACTTC CASSYSDRDSSYEQYF
NA TRBJ2-3 TRBV20-1 TRBD1 TGCAGTGCTAGACGGCAGGGGGCATCAGATACGCAGTATTTT CSARRQGASDTQYF
NA TRBJ2-1 TRBV20-1 NA TGCAGTGCTAGAGATTCTGTCTCCTACAATGAGCAGTTCTTC CSARDSVSYNEQFF
few TRBJ1-5 TRBV6-2/TRBV6-3 NA TGTGCCAGCAGGACCTCCTTCGTCGCCGGGAATCAGCCCCAGCATTTT CASRTSFVAGNQPQHF
many TRBJ1-5 TRBV7-9 NA TGTGCCAGCAGCTTAGCGGGGGTGAGCAATCAGCCCCAGCATTTT CASSLAGVSNQPQHF
few TRBJ2-1 TRBV7-6 NA TGTGCCAGCAGCCATAGGAGGGGGGACAATGAGCAGTTCTTC CASSHRRGDNEQFF
many TRBJ2-6 TRBV6-2/TRBV6-3 NA TGTGCCAGCACCTCTGGGGCCAACGTCCTGACTTTC CASTSGANVLTF
many TRBJ1-5 TRBV2 NA TGTGCCAGCAGTGAACGGAGGGGGAGTCAGCCCCAGCATTTT CASSERRGSQPQHF
NA TRBJ1-2 TRBV9 NA TGTGCCAGCAGCGTAGACGCTAACTATGGCTACACCTTC CASSVDANYGYTF
few TRBJ2-7 TRBV12-3/TRBV12-4 NA TGTGCCAGCAGTGCCGGAGGCGGGCGCCCCTACGAGCAGTACTTC CASSAGGGRPYEQYF
many TRBJ2-4 TRBV21-1 NA TGTGCCAGCAGCAAAGAAAGACGGATGAAAAACATTCAGTACTTC CASSKERRMKNIQYF
NA TRBJ1-2 TRBV27 NA TGTGCCAGCAGTTTAACGACTACCAACTATGGCTACACCTTC CASSLTTTNYGYTF
many TRBJ2-7 TRBV29-1 NA TGCAGCGGTGCCAACGGGGAATACGAGCAGTACTTC CSGANGEYEQYF
few TRBJ2-3 TRBV7-2 NA TGTGCCAGCAGCCAGGGAACAGATACGCAGTATTTT CASSQGTDTQYF
few TRBJ1-5 TRBV20-1 NA TGCAGTGCTCAACCTTACTTATTAATTACAGGGAGCCATAGCAATCAGCCCCAGCATTTT CSAQPYLLITGSHSNQPQHF
NA TRBJ1-1 TRBV19 TRBD1 TGTGCCAGTAGCCTTTTGGACAGGGGAAACACTGAAGCTTTCTTT CASSLLDRGNTEAFF
NA TRBJ2-6 TRBV6-1 TRBD1 TGTGCCAGCAGGGGAATTATAGGGACAGAACCCTCTGGGGCCAACGTCCTGACTTTC CASRGIIGTEPSGANVLTF
many TRBJ2-1 TRBV20-1 TRBD2 TGCAGTGCTAGAGTCCCTAGCGGGGGGGCGAGTGAGCAGTTCTTC CSARVPSGGASEQFF
many TRBJ1-3 TRBV6-2/TRBV6-3 NA TGTGCCAGCAGTTACTCGATGCAGGGGAGAAGGAATGGAAACACCATATATTTT CASSYSMQGRRNGNTIYF
few TRBJ1-1 TRBV4-3 TRBD1 TGCGCCAGCAGCCACGATACAGGGGGGCCTGAAGCTTTCTTT CASSHDTGGPEAFF
NA TRBJ2-5 TRBV11-2 TRBD1 TGTGCCAGCAGCGCCAGCCTTGGGACAGGTCAAGAGACCCAGTACTTC CASSASLGTGQETQYF